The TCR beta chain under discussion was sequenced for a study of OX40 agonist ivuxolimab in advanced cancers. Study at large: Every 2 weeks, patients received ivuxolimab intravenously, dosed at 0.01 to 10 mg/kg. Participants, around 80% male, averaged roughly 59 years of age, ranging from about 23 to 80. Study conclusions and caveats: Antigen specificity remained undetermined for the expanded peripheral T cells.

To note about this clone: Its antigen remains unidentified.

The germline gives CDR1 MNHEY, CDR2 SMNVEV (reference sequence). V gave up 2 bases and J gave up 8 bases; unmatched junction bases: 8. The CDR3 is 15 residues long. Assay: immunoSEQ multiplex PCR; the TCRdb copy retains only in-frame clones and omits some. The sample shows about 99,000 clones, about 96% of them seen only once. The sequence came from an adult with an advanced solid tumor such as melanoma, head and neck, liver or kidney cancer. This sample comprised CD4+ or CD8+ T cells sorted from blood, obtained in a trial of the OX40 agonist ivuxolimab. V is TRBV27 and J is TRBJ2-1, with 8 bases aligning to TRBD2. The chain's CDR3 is CASSLETAGGDEQFF. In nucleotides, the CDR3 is TGTGCCAGCAGTTTAGAGACGGCGGGAGGTGATGAGCAGTTCTTC.